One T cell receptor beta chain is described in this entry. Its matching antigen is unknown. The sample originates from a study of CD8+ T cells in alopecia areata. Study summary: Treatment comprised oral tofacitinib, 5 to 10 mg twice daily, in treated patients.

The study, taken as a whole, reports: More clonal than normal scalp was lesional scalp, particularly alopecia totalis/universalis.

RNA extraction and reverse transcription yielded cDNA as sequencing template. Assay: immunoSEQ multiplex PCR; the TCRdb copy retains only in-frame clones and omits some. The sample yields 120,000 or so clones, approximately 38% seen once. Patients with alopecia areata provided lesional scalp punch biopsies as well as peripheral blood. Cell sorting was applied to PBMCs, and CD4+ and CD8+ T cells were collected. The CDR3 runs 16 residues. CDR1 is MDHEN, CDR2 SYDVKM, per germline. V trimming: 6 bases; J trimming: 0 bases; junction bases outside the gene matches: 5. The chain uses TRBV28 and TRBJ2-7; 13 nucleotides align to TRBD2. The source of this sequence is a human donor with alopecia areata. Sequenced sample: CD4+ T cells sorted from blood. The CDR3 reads CASSLGTSGNSYEQYF. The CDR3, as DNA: TGTGCCAGCAGCCTTGGGACTAGCGGGAACTCCTACGAGCAGTACTTC.